This entry describes one T cell receptor beta chain. The sample comes from a study of blood T cell repertoires in COVID-19. The length of the CDR3 is 17 residues. The germline V and J ends were trimmed by 1 base and 3 bases, with 16 bases remaining between them. CDR1 and CDR2 from the germline V gene are SGHTA and FQGNSA. Clones were sequenced by immunoSEQ multiplex PCR, and TCRdb holds only the in-frame ones, with some missing. The profile covers about 170,000 clones, with around 85% appearing a single time and around 8.9% taken by the ten largest. The clonotype was recovered from an elderly woman with COVID-19, enrolled during active disease. This chain joins TRBV7-2 and TRBJ1-5; weak D call: TRBD1 (5 bases). Sequenced input: peripheral blood. CDR3 nucleotide sequence: TGTGCCAGCAGCTTAGTAGGGTCAGGGAACTTCAATCAGCCCCAGCATTTT. It yields the protein CASSLVGSGNFNQPQHF.